This TCR beta chain was identified during a study of a mutant IDH1 vaccine in newly diagnosed glioma. General study findings and limits: Vaccination elicited immune responses in 93.3% of patients.

As to time point: week 11, during vaccination. In every dose of vaccine, 300 ug of mutant IDH1 20-mer peptide was given alongside topical imiquimod. The assay was immunoSEQ multiplex PCR, and TCRdb's table has in-frame clones only and misses some. This sample carries under 65,000 clones, 80% of them seen once, and the ten largest clones take around 5.7%. Of note for this clone: The antigen remains undetermined.

This specimen consisted of PBMCs, obtained from a glioma patient whose treatment included an IDH1 peptide vaccine. The source is a man aged 45-60 years with glioma.

CDR3 region: CASSFSPGTDYGYTF. CDR3 nucleotides: TGTGCCAGCAGTTTTTCTCCCGGGACGGACTATGGCTACACCTTC. This chain connects TRBV6-6 to TRBJ1-2; possible D gene TRBD1, 5 bases. The CDR3 is 15 amino acids. Germline V gene sequence: CDR1 MNHNY, CDR2 SVGAGI (reference sequence). Trimming shortened V by 4 bases and J by 3 bases, and 15 bases separated the two germline ends.